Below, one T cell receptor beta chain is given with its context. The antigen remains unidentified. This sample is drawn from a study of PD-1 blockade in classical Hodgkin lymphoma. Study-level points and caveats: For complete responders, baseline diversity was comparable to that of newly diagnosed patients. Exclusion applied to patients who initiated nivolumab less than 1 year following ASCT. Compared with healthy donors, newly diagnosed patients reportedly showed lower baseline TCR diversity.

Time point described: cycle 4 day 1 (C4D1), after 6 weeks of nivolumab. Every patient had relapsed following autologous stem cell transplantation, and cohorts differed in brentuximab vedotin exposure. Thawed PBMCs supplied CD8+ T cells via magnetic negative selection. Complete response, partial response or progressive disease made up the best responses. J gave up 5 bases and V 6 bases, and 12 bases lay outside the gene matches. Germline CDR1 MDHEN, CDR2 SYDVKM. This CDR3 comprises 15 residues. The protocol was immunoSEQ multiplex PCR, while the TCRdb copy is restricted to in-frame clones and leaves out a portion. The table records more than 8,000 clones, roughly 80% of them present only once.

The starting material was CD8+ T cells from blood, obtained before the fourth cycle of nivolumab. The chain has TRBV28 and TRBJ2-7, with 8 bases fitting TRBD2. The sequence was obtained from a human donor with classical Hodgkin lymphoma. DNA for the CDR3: TGTGCCAGCAGGGTTCGGGGGGGGCTTAGAGACGAGCAGTACTTC. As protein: CASRVRGGLRDEQYF. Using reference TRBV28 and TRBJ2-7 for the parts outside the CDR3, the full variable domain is DVKVTQSSRYLVKRTGEKVFLECVQDMDHENMFWYRQDPGLGLRLIYFSYDVKMKEKGDIPEGYSVSREKKERFSLILESASTNQTSMYLCASRVRGGLRDEQYFGPGTRLTVT.